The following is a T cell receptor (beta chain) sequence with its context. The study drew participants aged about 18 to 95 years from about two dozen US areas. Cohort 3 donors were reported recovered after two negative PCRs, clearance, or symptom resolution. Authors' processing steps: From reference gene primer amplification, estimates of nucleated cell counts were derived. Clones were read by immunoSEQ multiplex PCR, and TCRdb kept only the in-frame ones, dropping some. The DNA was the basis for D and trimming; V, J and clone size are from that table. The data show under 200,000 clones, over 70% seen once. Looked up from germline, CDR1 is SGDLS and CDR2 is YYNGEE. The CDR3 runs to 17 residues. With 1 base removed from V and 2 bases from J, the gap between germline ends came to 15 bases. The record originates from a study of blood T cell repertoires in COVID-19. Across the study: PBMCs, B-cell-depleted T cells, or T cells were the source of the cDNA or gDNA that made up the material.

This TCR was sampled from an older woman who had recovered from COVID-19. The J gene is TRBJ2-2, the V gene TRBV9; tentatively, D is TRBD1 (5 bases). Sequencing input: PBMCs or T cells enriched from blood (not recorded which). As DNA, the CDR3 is TGTGCCAGCAGCGTATCAGGGAATCCCGGAAACACCGGGGAGCTGTTTTTT. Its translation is CASSVSGNPGNTGELFF.